The TCR beta chain described here comes from a study of kidney transplant recipient with SARS-CoV-2 infection. Concerning this clonotype: Possible read error: a much larger clone is one base away.

TCRdb re-called the reads through MiXCR, storing one row per CDR3 protein. The top ten hold roughly 7% of the sample, which has 200,000 to 300,000 distinct CDR3 sequences, about 28% seen once. This receptor was taken from a male patient between 25 and 39 years old who had COVID-19 and was a kidney transplant recipient. Some T cells may have originated in the graft donor. The starting material was a blood sample, obtained at baseline and between days 110 and 120 from a kidney transplant recipient.

CDR3 region: CTSSERAGWNQLFF. CDR3 nucleotides: TGTACCAGCAGCGAACGGGCAGGGTGGAATCAGCTGTTTTTT. The rearrangement uses TRBV6-5 and TRBJ2-2; maybe TRBD1 (5 bases). The CDR3 totals 14 residues. Germline V CDR1 and CDR2: MNHEY, SVGAGI.